This TCR beta chain is drawn from a study of spatial heterogeneity in lung cancer. Study as a whole: The average appearance count of each unique TCR and UMI combination in raw reads was more than eight.

This CDR3 comprises 14 residues. Germline assignment: CDR1 GTSNPN and CDR2 SVGIG (reference sequence). The ends were cut back, 0 bases at V and 8 bases at J, with 13 bases in the middle. The table lists this clonotype with many counts. Found in a library prepared for alpha chains, this beta chain is an off-target read, and its abundance has little meaning. Time point reported: sample taken at primary tumor resection. The donor group consisted of roughly 70 patients who had untreated, early-stage non-small cell lung cancer. No cells were sorted before sequencing. The whole RNA sequenced was extracted from tumor, nontumor lung or frozen PBMC. A distinct unique molecular identifier was carried by each TCR cDNA molecule. TCRdb passed the 5' RACE reads through MiXCR, listing each CDR3 protein once. The sample yields around 15,000 distinct CDR3 sequences, roughly 3.6% seen once.

This chain links TRBV30 with TRBJ1-4, with D tentatively TRBD1 (6 bases). Sequenced material: normal lung tissue next to the tumor, taken at surgery. The sequence was obtained from a male donor with early-stage non-small cell lung cancer. CDR3 DNA: TGTGCCTGGAGTGTCGACAGGATGTCAGAAAAACTGTTTTTT. Protein product: CAWSVDRMSEKLFF. The variable domain in full, completed from reference TRBV30 and TRBJ1-4, reads SQTIHQWPATLVQPVGSPLSLECTVEGTSNPNLYWYRQAAGRGLQLLFYSVGIGQISSEVPQNLSASRPQDRQFILSSKKLLLSDSGFYLCAWSVDRMSEKLFFGSGTQLSVL.